These T cell receptor beta chains were read from a single sample in a study of regulatory T cells in long-lasting Graves disease. Via MiXCR, TCRdb re-called the multiplex PCR reads, giving one row per CDR3 protein. The sample shows 420,000 or so distinct CDR3 sequences, 20% to 30% of them seen only once. The starting material was peripheral blood mononuclear cells (PBMCs), obtained when the disease was refractory, from a patient treated with antithyroid drugs. The receptors originated from a female donor with Graves disease. Both conserved end residues are part of each CDR3. The D gene is left open where the match is weak. The listing skips clone size in some rows; elsewhere it reads once, few, many or a size class.

cdr3_length	clone_size	v_call	j_call	d_call	cdr3_nt	cdr3_aa
13	few	TRBV18	TRBJ2-5	NA	TGTGCCAGCTCACCCACCGTAGAAGAGACCCAGTACTTC	CASSPTVEETQYF
17	few	TRBV5-6	TRBJ2-7	NA	TGTGCCAGCAGCGGCATAAGGGGCCCCCCTGCGTCCTACGAGCAGTACTTC	CASSGIRGPPASYEQYF
14	NA	TRBV5-1	TRBJ2-5	NA	TGCGCCAGCAGCTTGGTTGGGGAAGGCGAGACCCAGTACTTC	CASSLVGEGETQYF
14	many	TRBV2	TRBJ1-6	TRBD1	TGTGCCAGCAGTGACCGGACAGGGGATTCACCCCTCCACTTT	CASSDRTGDSPLHF
14	few	TRBV6-1	TRBJ2-7	NA	TGTGCCAGCAGCTCGTCTCGGTCGAACTACGAGCAGTACTTC	CASSSSRSNYEQYF
12	many	TRBV6-1	TRBJ2-7	NA	TGTGCCAGCAGGGATTTAGCCTACGAGCAGTACTTC	CASRDLAYEQYF
16	many	TRBV12-3/TRBV12-4	TRBJ1-2	NA	TGTGCCAGCGGGTCCACTGAGGGGGGTCTTAGGTATGGCTACACCTTC	CASGSTEGGLRYGYTF
15	many	TRBV5-1	TRBJ1-1	TRBD1	TGCGCCAGCAGCGGCGGGGACAGGGGGCGCACTGAAGCTTTCTTT	CASSGGDRGRTEAFF
13	many	TRBV6-1	TRBJ2-7	NA	TGTGCCAGCAGAAGGGTTGGGTCCTACGAGCAGTACTTC	CASRRVGSYEQYF
11	NA	TRBV30	TRBJ2-2	NA	TGTGCCTGGAGGGAGGTCGGGGAGCTGTTTTTT	CAWREVGELFF
14	NA	TRBV29-1	TRBJ1-1	TRBD1	TGCAGCGCCGGGACAGGCGGGGGTGAAACTGAAGCTTTCTTT	CSAGTGGGETEAFF
12	few	TRBV5-1	TRBJ2-2	TRBD1	TGCGCCAGCGGGGACAGGACCGGGGAGCTGTTTTTT	CASGDRTGELFF
15	few	TRBV28	TRBJ2-7	TRBD1	TGTGCCAGCACCGGGGGACAGGGAACGGACTACGAGCAGTACTTC	CASTGGQGTDYEQYF
15	NA	TRBV2	TRBJ2-3	NA	TGTGCCAGCAGTGTCTCCCAGCGCAGAGAGGATACGCAGTATTTT	CASSVSQRREDTQYF
15	NA	TRBV28	TRBJ1-5	NA	TGTGCCAGCAGCCCCGTCATTAATAGCAATCAGCCCCAGCATTTT	CASSPVINSNQPQHF
16	NA	TRBV27	TRBJ1-1	TRBD1	TGTGCCAGCAGTTTATTTGGCGCAGGGGGGGACACTGAAGCTTTCTTT	CASSLFGAGGDTEAFF
13	many	TRBV28	TRBJ1-4	TRBD1	TGTGCCAGCAGGGGACAGGGGGTTGAAAAACTGTTTTTT	CASRGQGVEKLFF
10	few	TRBV20-1	TRBJ2-1	NA	TGCAGTGCTAGATCGGAGAAGCAGTTCTTC	CSARSEKQFF
11	NA	TRBV20-1	TRBJ1-1	NA	TGCAGTGCTCAAGGCCAGACTGAAGCTTTCTTT	CSAQGQTEAFF
16	NA	TRBV20-1	TRBJ2-5	TRBD1	TGCAGTGCTAGAGAGAGGACAGGGGGCCTCCAAGAGACCCAGTACTTC	CSARERTGGLQETQYF
13	few	TRBV20-1	TRBJ2-7	TRBD1	TGCAGTGCTCCTAGGACAGGGCGCTACGAGCAGTACTTC	CSAPRTGRYEQYF
12	NA	TRBV28	TRBJ1-5	NA	TGTGCCAGCACACAGGGTCTTCAGCCCCAGCATTTT	CASTQGLQPQHF